The clone carrying this T cell receptor beta chain turned up a few times. Antigen: not known. It was with 60 Vbeta and 13 Jbeta primers that the PCR ran. Data came from immunoSEQ multiplex PCR; TCRdb stores just in-frame clones and leaves some out. The sample comprises approximately 100,000 clones, roughly 80% of which are singletons, and 2% to 3% rests with the top ten. This entry is derived from a study of cytomegalovirus exposure and HLA in healthy donors. Study-level results: The later analysis indicated that the majority of CMV-associated TCR beta chains appeared HLA-restricted. Later analysis identified some 16,000 TCR beta sequences associated with HLA alleles, using a false discovery rate threshold of 0.05. High sensitivity and specificity were reportedly achieved when the classifier diagnosed cytomegalovirus status.

The CDR3 contains 12 residues. The V gene lost 7 bases and the J gene lost 2 bases, with 6 bases spanning the gap. Germline-derived CDR1 and CDR2 are LNHDA and SQIVND (reference sequence). Each donor was healthy, and each was a bone marrow donor. V and J are TRBV19 and TRBJ1-5; D call uncertain. This receptor was taken from a female donor in good health and CMV-seronegative. The source material was PBMCs. The CDR3 bases are TGTGCCAGTACCTCGGGCAATCAGCCCCAGCATTTT. Amino acid sequence: CASTSGNQPQHF.